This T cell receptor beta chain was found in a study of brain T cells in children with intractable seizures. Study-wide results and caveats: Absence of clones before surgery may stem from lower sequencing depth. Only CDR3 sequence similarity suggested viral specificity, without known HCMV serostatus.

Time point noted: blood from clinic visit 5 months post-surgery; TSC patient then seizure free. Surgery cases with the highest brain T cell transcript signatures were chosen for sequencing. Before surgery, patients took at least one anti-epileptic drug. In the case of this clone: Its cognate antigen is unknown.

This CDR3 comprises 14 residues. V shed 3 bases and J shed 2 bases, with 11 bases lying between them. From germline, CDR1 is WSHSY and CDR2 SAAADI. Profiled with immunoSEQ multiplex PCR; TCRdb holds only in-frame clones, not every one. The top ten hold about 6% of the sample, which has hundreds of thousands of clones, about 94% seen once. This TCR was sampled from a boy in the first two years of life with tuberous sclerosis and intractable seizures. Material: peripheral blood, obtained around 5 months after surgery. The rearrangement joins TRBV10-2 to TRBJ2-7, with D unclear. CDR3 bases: TGCGCCAGCAGTGACCCCTACGGCACCTACGAGCAGTACTTC. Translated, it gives CASSDPYGTYEQYF.